This T cell receptor beta chain came from a study of blood T cell repertoires in COVID-19. CDR3 length equals 16 residues. Germline values: CDR1 MNHEY, CDR2 SVGAGI. Unmatched junction bases numbered 12, after V lost 3 bases and J lost 10 bases. Assay: immunoSEQ multiplex PCR; the TCRdb copy retains only in-frame clones and omits some. The table includes approximately 400,000 clones, 80% to 90% detected once. J is TRBJ1-6 and V is TRBV6-5; 7 bases line up with TRBD1. This receptor was identified in a man aged 25 to 40 who had recovered from COVID-19. Sequenced: PBMCs or T cells enriched from blood (not recorded which). CDR3: CASSYSNRGSESPLHF. CDR3 bases: TGTGCCAGCAGTTATTCTAACAGGGGCAGTGAATCACCCCTCCACTTT.